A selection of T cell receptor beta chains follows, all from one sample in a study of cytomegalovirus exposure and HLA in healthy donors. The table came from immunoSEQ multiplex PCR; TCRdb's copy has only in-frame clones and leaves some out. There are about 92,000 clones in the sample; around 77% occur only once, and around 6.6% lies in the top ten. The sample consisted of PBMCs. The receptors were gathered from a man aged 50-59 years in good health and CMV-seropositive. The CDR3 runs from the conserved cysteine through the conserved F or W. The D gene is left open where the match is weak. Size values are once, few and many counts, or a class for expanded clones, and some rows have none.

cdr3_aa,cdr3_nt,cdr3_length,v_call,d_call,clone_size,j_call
CASRVTGATEAFF,TGTGCCAGCAGAGTAACAGGGGCCACTGAAGCTTTCTTT,13,TRBV7-2,TRBD1,.,TRBJ1-1
CASSPRGDRGRNEQYF,TGTGCCAGTAGTCCCCGAGGCGACAGGGGGCGGAACGAGCAGTACTTC,16,TRBV19,TRBD1,.,TRBJ2-7
CASSIQGTEAFF,TGCGCCAGCAGTATACAGGGCACTGAAGCTTTCTTT,12,TRBV10-2,.,few,TRBJ1-1
CASSRGDRDQETQYF,TGCGCCAGCAGCCGAGGGGACAGGGACCAAGAGACCCAGTACTTC,15,TRBV5-1,TRBD1,.,TRBJ2-5
CASSTQGLAGANVLTF,TGTGCCAGCAGCACTCAGGGGCTGGCTGGGGCCAACGTCCTGACTTTC,16,TRBV7-9,.,.,TRBJ2-6
CAWSPPDRLGNTIYF,TGTGCCTGGAGTCCACCGGACAGACTTGGAAACACCATATATTTT,15,TRBV30,.,once,TRBJ1-3
CASSAATGMGEKLFF,TGTGCCAGCAGCGCAGCGACAGGGATGGGAGAAAAACTGTTTTTT,15,TRBV7-2,TRBD1,.,TRBJ1-4
CASSQAQGINEKLFF,TGTGCCAGCAGCCAAGCCCAGGGGATTAATGAAAAACTGTTTTTT,15,TRBV7-8,.,.,TRBJ1-4
CAWSVQPNEKLFF,TGTGCCTGGAGTGTACAGCCTAATGAAAAACTGTTTTTT,13,TRBV30,.,.,TRBJ1-4
CASSHSTGDSGNTIYF,TGTGCCAGCAGCCACTCTACAGGCGACTCTGGAAACACCATATATTTT,16,TRBV4-2,.,.,TRBJ1-3